The 28 T cell receptor beta chains reported below all come from one sample, sequenced in a study of graft-versus-host responses after intestinal transplantation. The data were produced by immunoSEQ multiplex PCR, yet TCRdb's version contains in-frame clones alone and is incomplete. The sample holds tens of thousands of clones, 92% seen once. The specimen was bone marrow, collected 700 to 750 days after intestinal transplantation. The receptors were sampled from a human patient who received an intestinal transplant, so some T cells may come from the graft donor.

There are a few counts of this clone. The chain couples TRBV4-1 to TRBJ1-6, with D hard to call. Per the germline V gene, CDR1 is MGHRA and CDR2 is YSYEKL. CDR3 length equals 15 residues. The V gene lost 1 base and the J gene lost 14 bases, with 18 bases spanning the gap. CDR3 in amino acids: CASSQVIGRPSTLHF. Here the CDR3 DNA reads TGCGCCAGCAGCCAAGTGATAGGGCGCCCGTCAACCCTCCACTTT.

This rearrangement joins TRBV5-1 to TRBJ2-1, with a possible D match to TRBD2 (5 bases). CDR1 and CDR2 from the germline V gene are SGHRS and YFSETQ. This CDR3 region has 16 residues. V was cut by 0 bases and J by 0 bases, with 10 bases left in between. CDR3 loop: CASSLGPADSYNEQFF. The DNA of the CDR3 is TGCGCCAGCAGCTTGGGGCCAGCGGACTCCTACAATGAGCAGTTCTTC.

V gene TRBV5-1 combines with J gene TRBJ2-5; D is unclear. Looked up from germline, CDR1 is SGHRS and CDR2 is YFSETQ. The CDR3 consists of 14 residues. V gave up 4 bases and J gave up 3 bases, with 13 bases separating them. The CDR3 region is CASSRTAGEETQYF. The CDR3 DNA sequence: TGCGCCAGCAGCCGGACGGCCGGCGAAGAGACCCAGTACTTC.

V usage is TRBV15 and J usage is TRBJ2-7; D possibly matches TRBD1 or TRBD2 (6 bases each). The CDR3 length is 14 residues. Per the germline V gene, CDR1 is LNHNV and CDR2 is YYDKDF (reference sequence). V lost 4 bases to trimming and J lost 5 bases, with 15 bases between them. The chain's CDR3 is CATSNYLEGDEQYF. Here the CDR3 DNA reads TGTGCCACCAGCAATTACCTGGAGGGGGACGAGCAGTACTTC.

The rearrangement joins TRBV5-6 to TRBJ1-2; TRBD1 matches 9 bases. Germline V gene lookup returns CDR1 SGHDT and CDR2 YYEEEE. The CDR3 is 16 residues long. V shed 5 bases and J 6 bases; nucleotides not matched to a gene: 14. Here the CDR3 DNA reads TGTGCCAGCAGGGCGGGACAGGGTGTTATGATTGATGGCTACACCTTC. It specifies CASRAGQGVMIDGYTF.

This chain joins TRBV9 and TRBJ1-1; TRBD1 is a possible D gene (5 bases). V lost 0 bases and J 6 bases, leaving 15 bases between the germline ends. The CDR3 runs 15 residues. Looked up from germline, CDR1 is SGDLS and CDR2 is YYNGEE. The CDR3 region is CASSVALGGGSEAFF. The CDR3 DNA reads as TGTGCCAGCAGCGTAGCATTGGGGGGAGGTTCTGAAGCTTTCTTT. The whole variable domain, remainder taken from reference TRBV9 and TRBJ1-1, is DSGVTQTPKHLITATGQRVTLRCSPRSGDLSVYWYQQSLDQGLQFLIQYYNGEERAKGNILERFSAQQFPDLHSELNLSSLELGDSALYFCASSVALGGGSEAFFGQGTRLTVV.

This clone was seen a single time. The V gene is TRBV6-6, the J gene TRBJ1-1; D is unclear. V was pared by 2 bases and J by 0 bases, with 13 bases between. The CDR3 is made up of 16 amino acids. Germline V gene sequence: CDR1 MNHNY, CDR2 SVGAGI (reference sequence). CDR3 in amino acids: CASSYPRSGMNTEAFF. The CDR3 DNA sequence: TGTGCCAGCAGTTACCCCCGTTCGGGAATGAACACTGAAGCTTTCTTT.

This clone was observed a handful of times. This chain connects TRBV13 to TRBJ1-6; no definite D call. V was trimmed by 7 bases and J by 10 bases, leaving 11 bases between them. Germline V gives CDR1 PRHDT, CDR2 FYEKMQ (reference sequence). The CDR3 spans 12 residues. In DNA, the CDR3 is TGTGCCAGCAATGCGTTGGGATCACCCCTCCACTTT. It codes for CASNALGSPLHF.

The CDR3 protein is CATRGTEGTDTQYF. The CDR3 DNA reads as TGTGCCACCCGAGGGACGGAAGGCACAGATACGCAGTATTTT. The chain employs TRBV10-3 and TRBJ2-3; possibly TRBD1 or TRBD2 for D (5 bases each). The CDR3 loop spans 14 amino acids. The germline V gene has CDR1 ENHRY and CDR2 SYGVKD. With 10 bases removed from V and 1 base from J, the gap between germline ends came to 15 bases.

With regard to this clone: At one end, the junction sequence differs from germline, possibly due to a read error. The J gene is TRBJ2-3, the V gene TRBV5-6; D perhaps matches TRBD1 (5 bases). Germline V CDR1 and CDR2: SGHDT, YYEEEE. The CDR3 length is 13 residues. This CDR3 is CASRPAPTGTQYF. The DNA for the CDR3 is TGTGCCAGCAGGCCTGCCCCAACAGGTACGCAGTATTTT.

V is TRBV30 and J is TRBJ2-1; 7 bases fit TRBD2. Germline-derived CDR1 and CDR2 are GTSNPN and SVGIG (reference sequence). V was pared by 1 base and J by 0 bases, with 9 bases of the junction left unmatched. CDR3 size: 17 residues. DNA of the CDR3: TGTGCCTGGAGTGGGACTAGACAAGGAAGCTCCTACAATGAGCAGTTCTTC. Protein: CAWSGTRQGSSYNEQFF.

The sample holds one count of this clone. CDR3 in amino acids: CASRDSLSYEQYF. CDR3 in DNA: TGTGCCAGCCGGGACAGTCTTTCCTACGAGCAGTACTTC. The V and J genes are TRBV6-5 and TRBJ2-7; TRBD1 aligns across 7 bases. Unmatched junction bases numbered 5, after V lost 8 bases and J lost 1 base. Looked up from germline, CDR1 is MNHEY and CDR2 is SVGAGI. CDR3 length equals 13 residues.

The V gene is TRBV6-6, the J gene TRBJ2-1; 9 bases line up with TRBD1. V lost 1 base, J lost 5 bases, and 3 bases stayed unmatched. CDR1 and CDR2 from the germline V gene are MNHNY and SVGAGI (reference sequence). The CDR3 is 15 residues long. The CDR3 loop is CASSYFTGGNNEQFF. The CDR3 bases are TGTGCCAGCAGTTACTTTACAGGGGGCAACAATGAGCAGTTCTTC.

The chain uses TRBV15 and TRBJ1-5; no definite D call. Germline-derived CDR1 and CDR2 are LNHNV and YYDKDF (reference sequence). V lost 6 bases to trimming and J lost 7 bases, with 10 bases between them. The CDR3 runs to 12 residues. The CDR3 reads CATSSGGQPQHF. CDR3 nucleotides: TGTGCCACCAGTTCAGGCGGGCAGCCCCAGCATTTT.

This clone appeared once. CDR3 region: CASSQDLSRVGVQPQHF. As DNA, the CDR3 is TGCGCCAGCAGCCAAGATTTATCCAGGGTGGGGGTTCAGCCCCAGCATTTT. V usage is TRBV4-1 and J usage is TRBJ1-5; possibly TRBD1 for D (5 bases). The V end was cut by 0 bases, the J end by 6 bases, with 18 bases between. The CDR3 is made up of 17 amino acids. The germline gives CDR1 MGHRA, CDR2 YSYEKL.

The gene calls are TRBV5-3 and TRBJ1-5; unclear D gene. TRBV5-3 qualifies as an ORF whose function is uncertain. CDR3 length equals 14 residues. Trimming stripped 4 bases from V and 1 base from J, with 9 bases between. CDR3 in DNA: TGTGCCAGAAGCCTTGGTGTGAGCAATCAGCCCCAGCATTTT. Amino acids: CARSLGVSNQPQHF.

The chain has TRBV9 and TRBJ1-6; maybe TRBD1 (5 bases). Germline lookup yields CDR1 SGDLS and CDR2 YYNGEE. This CDR3 is 15 amino acids long. V was shortened by 6 bases and J by 9 bases, with 19 bases between the two germline ends. The CDR3 loop reads CASNLDGGSGSPLHF. The DNA for the CDR3 is TGTGCCAGCAACCTTGACGGGGGTTCAGGTTCACCCCTCCACTTT.

V and J are TRBV5-1 and TRBJ2-7, with no clear D. CDR3 size: 15 residues. V lost 0 bases to trimming and J lost 4 bases, with 14 bases between them. Germline V lookup: CDR1 SGHRS, CDR2 YFSETQ. The CDR3 bases are TGCGCCAGCAGCTTGGAGGCGGTAAATCTATACGAGCAGTACTTC. Translating it yields CASSLEAVNLYEQYF.

The chain combines TRBV7-9 with TRBJ2-7, with 7 bases fitting TRBD1. The CDR3 is 13 amino acids. V lost 6 bases to trimming and J lost 7 bases; unmatched junction nucleotides: 9. Germline V gene data show CDR1 as SEHNR and CDR2 as FQNEAQ (reference sequence). The DNA for the CDR3 is TGTGCCAGCAGGTCCACAGGGGTTGGAGAGCAGTACTTC. It yields the protein CASRSTGVGEQYF.

This clone was picked up one time. This chain uses TRBV10-3 with TRBJ2-5, with 8 bases matching TRBD1. Per the germline V gene, CDR1 is ENHRY and CDR2 is SYGVKD. V was clipped by 5 bases and J by 5 bases; unmatched bases: 7. The CDR3 covers 14 residues. CDR3 amino acids: CAISTDRGWETQYF. For the CDR3, the DNA is TGTGCCATCAGTACTGACAGGGGCTGGGAGACCCAGTACTTC.

The rearrangement joins TRBV6-6 to TRBJ2-1; maybe TRBD2 (6 bases). CDR1 is MNHNY, CDR2 SVGAGI, per germline (reference sequence). This CDR3 spans 15 amino acids. With 5 bases removed from V and 0 bases from J, the gap between germline ends came to 11 bases. CDR3 bases: TGTGCCAGCAGTAAAGGACTAAACTCCTACAATGAGCAGTTCTTC. It translates to CASSKGLNSYNEQFF.

The chain links TRBV5-6 to TRBJ2-7; 9 bases line up with TRBD1. Trimming removed 4 bases from V and 3 bases from J; junction bases left unmatched: 11. This CDR3 is 16 amino acids long. The germline gives CDR1 SGHDT, CDR2 YYEEEE. The CDR3 sequence: CASSVGQGPQIYEQYF. The CDR3 DNA reads TGTGCCAGCAGCGTAGGACAGGGGCCCCAAATCTACGAGCAGTACTTC. Drawing the rest from reference TRBV5-6 and TRBJ2-7, the complete variable domain is DAGVTQSPTHLIKTRGQQVTLRCSPKSGHDTVSWYQQALGQGPQFIFQYYEEEERQRGNFPDRFSGHQFPNYSSELNVNALLLGDSALYLCASSVGQGPQIYEQYFGPGTRLTVT.

The chain has TRBV15 and TRBJ2-6; D not certain. The CDR3 runs 19 residues. V was pared by 1 base and J by 1 base, with 17 bases between. Looked up from germline, CDR1 is LNHNV and CDR2 is YYDKDF (reference sequence). CDR3: CATSRGGSGYGSGANVLTF. The CDR3 nucleotides are TGTGCCACCAGCAGAGGGGGATCCGGGTACGGATCTGGGGCCAACGTCCTGACTTTC.

V and J are TRBV9 and TRBJ2-3, with D hard to call. This CDR3 region has 17 residues. V was clipped by 4 bases and J by 3 bases, with 21 bases between them. Germline V CDR1 and CDR2: SGDLS, YYNGEE. The CDR3 loop reads CASSSQTGAWNTDTQYF. For the CDR3, the DNA is TGTGCCAGCAGCTCACAGACCGGCGCGTGGAATACAGATACGCAGTATTTT.

This chain connects TRBV2 to TRBJ2-7, with TRBD2 matching over 15 bases. The V segment lost 5 bases and the J segment 4 bases; nucleotides outside the gene matches: 12. CDR3 length: 18 amino acids. CDR1 SNHLY and CDR2 FYNNEI come from the germline V gene. Written as DNA, the CDR3 is TGTGCCAGCAGTATCCCCGGGACTAGCGGGGGGTATGGATACGAGCAGTACTTC. Its protein product is CASSIPGTSGGYGYEQYF.

The chain combines TRBV15 with TRBJ2-7, with TRBD1 matching 9 bases. Germline CDR1 reads LNHNV; CDR2 reads YYDKDF (reference sequence). CDR3 size: 16 residues. V dropped 5 bases and J dropped 2; count of bases not matched to a gene: 10. This chain's CDR3 is CATSDRRQGVPYEQYF. In DNA, the CDR3 is TGTGCCACCAGCGACAGGCGACAGGGGGTTCCCTACGAGCAGTACTTC.

The V and J genes are TRBV4-1 and TRBJ1-4, with TRBD1 matching 8 bases. Losses at the gene ends were 3 bases for V and 2 bases for J; bases not matched to a gene: 5. The CDR3 runs 16 residues. CDR1 and CDR2 from the germline V gene are MGHRA and YSYEKL. The CDR3 nucleotides read TGCGCCAGCAGCCACCCCCGGACAGGGACTAATGAAAAACTGTTTTTT. Protein: CASSHPRTGTNEKLFF.

J is TRBJ2-1 and V is TRBV10-1; 9 nucleotides match TRBD1. The CDR3 runs 14 residues. Germline V gene lookup returns CDR1 WNHNN and CDR2 SYGVQD (reference sequence). Trimming removed 10 bases from V and 9 bases from J; junction bases left unmatched: 13. The CDR3 coding sequence is TGCGCCACCATGCCCGGGACAGGGTACGGTGAGCAGTTCTTC. This encodes CATMPGTGYGEQFF.